These 16 T cell receptor beta chains originate from one sample sequenced in a study of shared clonotypes between healthy human individuals. CD45RO negativity and positive selection for CCR7 defined naive CD8 cells, a population that excluded terminally differentiated effector memory CD45RA+ cells. The repertoire was sequenced with immunoSEQ multiplex PCR; TCRdb's copy has only in-frame clones and lacks some. The sample consists of some 2 million clones, about 95% of them appearing once. The sequenced sample was naive CD8+ T cells sorted from blood. The receptors originated from a man aged 18 to 29 in good health.

The chain uses TRBV5-4 and TRBJ1-1; D unclear. V was cut by 0 bases and J by 2 bases, with 14 bases left in between. Germline V gives CDR1 SGHNT, CDR2 YYREEE (reference sequence). The CDR3 has 16 residues. The CDR3 nucleotides are TGTGCCAGCAGCTTGGGCGAGTCGTGGGGAAACACTGAAGCTTTCTTT. It codes for CASSLGESWGNTEAFF.

This chain connects TRBV29-1 to TRBJ2-1; 7 nucleotides agree with TRBD2. The CDR3 is made up of 14 amino acids. Germline CDR1 reads SQVTM; CDR2 reads ANQGSEA. V trimming: 7 bases; J trimming: 0 bases; junction bases outside the gene matches: 6. The CDR3 DNA reads TGCAGCGGGAGCGGGGTAGACTCCTACAATGAGCAGTTCTTC. This sequence encodes CSGSGVDSYNEQFF.

The chain links TRBV4-3 to TRBJ2-7; 9 bases map to TRBD1. The CDR3 loop spans 16 amino acids. V lost 4 bases to trimming and J lost 2 bases; unmatched junction nucleotides: 9. Germline lookup yields CDR1 LGHNA and CDR2 YSLEER. CDR3 loop: CASSPSPGQGTYEQYF. The CDR3 DNA sequence: TGCGCCAGCAGCCCCTCCCCGGGACAGGGCACCTACGAGCAGTACTTC.

The CDR3 coding sequence is TGTGCCAGCAGCTTCGGTAGCGGGTTCAGCTCCTACGAGCAGTACTTC. This translates into CASSFGSGFSSYEQYF. The rearrangement joins TRBV7-2 to TRBJ2-7, with 7 bases that match TRBD2. The germline V gene encodes CDR1 SGHTA and CDR2 FQGNSA. The CDR3 sequence is 16 residues long. The trim removed 3 bases at V and 0 bases at J, leaving 8 bases unmatched.

This chain connects TRBV4-1 to TRBJ1-1; 11 nucleotides agree with TRBD1. Trimming removed 5 bases from V and 4 bases from J; junction bases left unmatched: 9. Germline V lookup: CDR1 MGHRA, CDR2 YSYEKL. This CDR3 region has 16 residues. Written as DNA, the CDR3 is TGCGCCAGCAGCTTCGGGACAGGGGGTTCGGGCACTGAAGCTTTCTTT. It is translated as CASSFGTGGSGTEAFF.

V usage is TRBV4-1 and J usage is TRBJ2-3, with TRBD1 matching over 9 bases. The germline V gene has CDR1 MGHRA and CDR2 YSYEKL. The CDR3 is 18 amino acids. J lost 2 bases, V lost 3 bases, and 12 bases had no gene match. CDR3 residues: CASSQIIIRDRVTDTQYF. Written as DNA, the CDR3 is TGCGCCAGCAGCCAGATCATAATCCGGGACAGGGTCACAGATACGCAGTATTTT.

The J gene is TRBJ1-2, the V gene TRBV5-4, with D possibly matching TRBD1 (6 bases). The germline CDR1 and CDR2 sequences are SGHNT and YYREEE (reference sequence). The CDR3 has 14 amino acids. With 4 bases removed from V and 5 bases from J, the gap between germline ends came to 15 bases. The CDR3 is CASSVTGSFYGYTF. CDR3 nucleotide sequence: TGTGCCAGCAGCGTAACAGGGAGTTTTTATGGCTACACCTTC.

A single count supports this clone. This chain joins TRBV28 and TRBJ1-1; no definite D call. The CDR3 has 12 amino acids. With 4 bases removed from V and 6 bases from J, the gap between germline ends came to 9 bases. CDR1 and CDR2 from the germline V gene are MDHEN and SYDVKM. The CDR3 protein is CASSWVGAEAFF. The CDR3 nucleotides are TGTGCCAGCAGTTGGGTGGGCGCTGAAGCTTTCTTT.

As concerns this clone: At the DNA level, this CDR3 is encoded by other sequences in the same sample as well. The rearrangement joins TRBV5-6 to TRBJ1-2; D gene unclear. V gave up 0 bases and J gave up 0 bases, with 3 bases separating them. The CDR3 runs 13 residues. Germline CDR1 reads SGHDT; CDR2 reads YYEEEE. CDR3 nucleotide sequence: TGTGCCAGCAGCTTGGACACTAACTATGGCTACACCTTC. It yields the protein CASSLDTNYGYTF.

This clone was observed a single time. This chain joins TRBV9 and TRBJ2-3, with 9 bases matching TRBD2. The CDR3 runs 18 residues. Per germline, CDR1 SGDLS and CDR2 YYNGEE. The junction had 14 bases not matched to a gene; V was cut back by 1 base and J by 5 bases. CDR3 DNA sequence: TGTGCCAGCAGCGTAACTAAAGGTGCTAGCGGGGTTCAAGATACGCAGTATTTT. This translates into CASSVTKGASGVQDTQYF.

The J gene is TRBJ2-7, the V gene TRBV4-1, with D tentatively TRBD2 (5 bases). V lost 1 base and J 1 base, leaving 11 bases between the germline ends. The V gene's germline CDR1 is MGHRA and CDR2 YSYEKL. The CDR3 has 15 amino acids. The CDR3 loop reads CASSQADEGSYEQYF. CDR3 in DNA: TGCGCCAGCAGCCAAGCGGATGAGGGTTCCTACGAGCAGTACTTC.

This clone was seen once. This sequence joins TRBV13 and TRBJ2-1; D not certain. In germline, CDR1 is PRHDT, CDR2 FYEKMQ (reference sequence). The CDR3 has 12 residues. V was shortened by 1 base and J by 9 bases, with 7 bases between the two germline ends. Here the CDR3 reads CASSLEGGEQFF. CDR3 nucleotides: TGTGCCAGCAGCTTAGAGGGTGGTGAGCAGTTCTTC.

This sequence joins TRBV10-3 and TRBJ1-5; D is perhaps TRBD1 (6 bases). The CDR3 covers 14 residues. Germline-derived CDR1 and CDR2 are ENHRY and SYGVKD. V dropped 6 bases and J dropped 3 bases, with 12 bases sitting between them. CDR3 DNA: TGTGCCATCAGGACCGGGACACTCAATCAGCCCCAGCATTTT. Amino acid sequence: CAIRTGTLNQPQHF.

The J gene is TRBJ2-1, the V gene TRBV9; 9 bases align to TRBD2. The V gene's germline CDR1 is SGDLS and CDR2 YYNGEE. The CDR3 covers 15 residues. Trimming cost V 0 bases and J 6 bases; bases outside gene matches: 4. In DNA, the CDR3 is TGTGCCAGCAGCGTAGCTCTAGCGGGAATCAATGAGCAGTTCTTC. It codes for CASSVALAGINEQFF.

Note on this clone: The same CDR3 arises from other DNA sequences in this sample as well. V gene TRBV7-9 combines with J gene TRBJ2-1; a weak D match, TRBD2 (6 bases). CDR1 is SEHNR, CDR2 FQNEAQ, per germline (reference sequence). V was clipped by 0 bases and J by 10 bases, with 7 bases between them. This CDR3 is 12 amino acids long. The CDR3 loop is CASSLALAEQFF. The CDR3 DNA reads as TGTGCCAGCAGCTTAGCTCTAGCGGAGCAGTTCTTC.

This chain joins TRBV9 and TRBJ1-2; D possibly corresponds to TRBD1 (5 bases). CDR1 is SGDLS and CDR2 is YYNGEE in the germline V gene. The CDR3 contains 13 residues. V gave up 3 bases and J gave up 5 bases, with 11 bases separating them. CDR3 sequence: CASSAQGHYGYTF. CDR3 sequence (DNA): TGTGCCAGCAGCGCCCAGGGCCATTATGGCTACACCTTC. Full variable domain (outside the CDR3, taken from reference TRBV9 and TRBJ1-2): DSGVTQTPKHLITATGQRVTLRCSPRSGDLSVYWYQQSLDQGLQFLIQYYNGEERAKGNILERFSAQQFPDLHSELNLSSLELGDSALYFCASSAQGHYGYTFGSGTRLTVV.